This T cell receptor (beta chain) was captured by sequencing in a study of T cell responses to AZD1222 COVID-19 vaccine. In the study overall: The study pooled second doses at about 4 or about 12 weeks. Study-wide results and limits: Only a handful of AZD1222 recipients, more than 5 in all, had baseline seropositivity. Targets within unmutated variant regions were reportedly found for nearly half of spike-specific TCRs. Across spike, vaccine-associated CD4 TCRs were found, dominant at 160-218 and 743-854.

Comments on this clone: Its target is not known.

The length of the CDR3 is 10 residues. V lost 8 bases and J 7 bases, leaving 11 bases between the germline ends. Per germline, CDR1 DFQATT and CDR2 SNEGSKA (reference sequence). Profiled with immunoSEQ multiplex PCR; TCRdb holds only in-frame clones, not every one. The sample carries some 120,000 clones, approximately 85% recorded once. Sequences were derived from peripheral blood, sampled on day 0 of AZD1222 vaccination. This receptor was obtained from an adult in good health. This rearrangement joins TRBV20-1 to TRBJ1-1; D is ambiguous. For the CDR3, the DNA is TGCAGTTCCGGTAGACTTGAAGCTTTCTTT. This encodes CSSGRLEAFF.